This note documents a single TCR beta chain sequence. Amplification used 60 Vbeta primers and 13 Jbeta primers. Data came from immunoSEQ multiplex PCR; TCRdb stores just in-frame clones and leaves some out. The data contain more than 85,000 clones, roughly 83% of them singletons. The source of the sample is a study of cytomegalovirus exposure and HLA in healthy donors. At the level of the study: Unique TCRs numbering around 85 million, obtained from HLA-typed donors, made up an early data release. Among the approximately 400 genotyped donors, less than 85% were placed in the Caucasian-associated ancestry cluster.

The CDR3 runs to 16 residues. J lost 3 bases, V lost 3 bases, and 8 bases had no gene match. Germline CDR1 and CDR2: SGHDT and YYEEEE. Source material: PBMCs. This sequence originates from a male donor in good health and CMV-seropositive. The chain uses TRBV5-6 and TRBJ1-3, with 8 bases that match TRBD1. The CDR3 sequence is CASSWALTGDGNTIYF. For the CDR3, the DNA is TGTGCCAGCAGCTGGGCCCTGACAGGGGATGGAAACACCATATATTTT.